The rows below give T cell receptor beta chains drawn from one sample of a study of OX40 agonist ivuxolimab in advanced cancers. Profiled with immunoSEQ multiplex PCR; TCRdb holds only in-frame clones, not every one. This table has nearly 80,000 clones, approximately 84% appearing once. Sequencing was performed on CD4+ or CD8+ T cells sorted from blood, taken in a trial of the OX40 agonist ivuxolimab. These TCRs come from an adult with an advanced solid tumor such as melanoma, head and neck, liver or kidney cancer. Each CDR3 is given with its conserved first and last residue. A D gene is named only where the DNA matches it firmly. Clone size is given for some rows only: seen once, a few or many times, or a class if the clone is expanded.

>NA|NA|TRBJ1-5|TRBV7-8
TGTGCCAGCAGCCCCGAGTGGGGTCGCAATCAGCCCCAGCATTTT
CASSPEWGRNQPQHF
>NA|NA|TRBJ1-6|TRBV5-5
TGTGCCAGCAGCTTAAGTTCCGGGGCCCCGGAATCACCCCTCCACTTT
CASSLSSGAPESPLHF
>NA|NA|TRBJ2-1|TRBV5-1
TGCGCCAGCAGCTTGGACGGGGACGGTGAGCAGTTCTTC
CASSLDGDGEQFF
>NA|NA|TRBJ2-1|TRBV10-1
TGCGCCAGCAGTGAGTCAGGGAGGGGGGCCTCCTACAATGAGCAGTTCTTC
CASSESGRGASYNEQFF
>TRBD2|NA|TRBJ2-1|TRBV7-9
TGTGCCAGCAGCTCCCTACCCCCCGGGACTAGCGGGAACAATGAGCAGTTCTTC
CASSSLPPGTSGNNEQFF
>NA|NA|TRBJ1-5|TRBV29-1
TGCAGCGTTACTACAGGAACTCTTAATCAGCCCCAGCATTTT
CSVTTGTLNQPQHF
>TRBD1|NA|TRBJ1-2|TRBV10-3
TGTGCCATCAGTGCCGGGACAGGGTTCTATGGCTACACCTTC
CAISAGTGFYGYTF
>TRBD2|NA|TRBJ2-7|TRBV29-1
TGCAGCGTTGAATTTGGGGGAGGGTCCTACGAGCAGTACTTC
CSVEFGGGSYEQYF
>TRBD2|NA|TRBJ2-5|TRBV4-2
TGTGCCAGCAGCCAGCGGGGGACTAGCGGGAGTGGGGAGACCCAGTACTTC
CASSQRGTSGSGETQYF
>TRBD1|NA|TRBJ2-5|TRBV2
TGTGCCAGCAGTGGACAGGGGCGGGAGACCCAGTACTTC
CASSGQGRETQYF
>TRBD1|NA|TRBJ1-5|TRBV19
TGTGCCAGCTCGCCTCTCGACAGGGATAATCAGCCCCAGCATTTT
CASSPLDRDNQPQHF
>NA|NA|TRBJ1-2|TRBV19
TGTGCCAGCACAGGGTACTATGGCTACACCTTC
CASTGYYGYTF
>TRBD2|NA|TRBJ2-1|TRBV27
TGTGCCAGCAGTTTACGAGGTAGCGGGATCTCCTACAATGAGCAGTTCTTC
CASSLRGSGISYNEQFF
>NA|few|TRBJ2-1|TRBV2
TGTGCCAGCAGTGTCGAAGGCGGTGACAATGAGCAGTTCTTC
CASSVEGGDNEQFF
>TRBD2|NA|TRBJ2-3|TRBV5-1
TGCGCCAGCAGCTTGGGACTAGCGGGAGGATCAGATACGCAGTATTTT
CASSLGLAGGSDTQYF
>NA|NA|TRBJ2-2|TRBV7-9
TGTGCCAGCGGAAACACCGGGGAGCTGTTTTTT
CASGNTGELFF
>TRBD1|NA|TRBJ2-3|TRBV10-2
TGCGCCAGCAGTGTTCCCGGCAGGGGGCCCGGGAATACGCAGTATTTT
CASSVPGRGPGNTQYF
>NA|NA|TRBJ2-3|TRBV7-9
TGTGCCAGCAGCTTACTGAAAGGTGCGCGCACAGATACGCAGTATTTT
CASSLLKGARTDTQYF
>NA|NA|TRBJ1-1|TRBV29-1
TGCAGCGTTGAAGGAGGCGGCACTGAAGCTTTCTTT
CSVEGGGTEAFF
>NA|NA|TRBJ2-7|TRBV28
TGTGCCAGCAGGCAGGGCCGCGAGCAGTACTTC
CASRQGREQYF
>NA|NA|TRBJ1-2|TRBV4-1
TGCGCCAGCAGCCTTTTGGTTGGGGGGTTCAACTATGGCTACACCTTC
CASSLLVGGFNYGYTF
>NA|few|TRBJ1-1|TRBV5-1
TGCGCCAGCAGCCGAGAAACAGGGAACACTGAAGCTTTCTTT
CASSRETGNTEAFF
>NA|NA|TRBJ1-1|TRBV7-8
TGTGCCAGCAGCTTCTCTCGGGCTCGCACTGAAGCTTTCTTT
CASSFSRARTEAFF
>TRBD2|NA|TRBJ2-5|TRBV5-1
TGCGCCAGCAGCTTGGATTCTAGGGAGGGCAGCGAGACCCAGTACTTC
CASSLDSREGSETQYF
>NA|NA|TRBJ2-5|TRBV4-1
TGCGCCAGCAGCCAAGGAGATGGGGTGGTGGAGACCCAGTACTTC
CASSQGDGVVETQYF
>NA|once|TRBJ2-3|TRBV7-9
TGTGCCAGCAGCTTATTAATTCGCTCGGCAGATACGCAGTATTTT
CASSLLIRSADTQYF
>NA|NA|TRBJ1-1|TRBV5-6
TGTGCCAGCAGCTTGAAGGCAGGACTGAACACTGAAGCTTTCTTT
CASSLKAGLNTEAFF
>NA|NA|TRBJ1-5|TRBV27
TGTGCCAGCAGTTTATCGTGGGATCAGCCCCAGCATTTT
CASSLSWDQPQHF
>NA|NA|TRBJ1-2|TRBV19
TGTGCCAGTAATCGCCAAGCGGGAAACTATGGCTACACCTTC
CASNRQAGNYGYTF
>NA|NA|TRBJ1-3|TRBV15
TGTGCCACCAGCAGAGGCAGTAGTGGAAACACCATATATTTT
CATSRGSSGNTIYF
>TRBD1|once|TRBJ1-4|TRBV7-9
TGTGCCAGCAGCTTGAAAGGGGGCGCGTCAACTAATGAAAAACTGTTTTTT
CASSLKGGASTNEKLFF
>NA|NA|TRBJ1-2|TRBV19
TGTGCCAGTGAAACGGGACGGATTTTAGGACATGGCTACACCTTC
CASETGRILGHGYTF
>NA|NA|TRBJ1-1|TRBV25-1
TGTGCCAGCATCCTTTCCCCGAACACTGAAGCTTTCTTT
CASILSPNTEAFF
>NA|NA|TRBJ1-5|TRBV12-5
TGTGCTAGTGGTTTTTACGGACAAGGCCCCCAGCCCCAGCATTTT
CASGFYGQGPQPQHF
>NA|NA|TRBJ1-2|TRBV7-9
TGTGCCAGCAGCTTAGGCCCGCAGGCAACCTACACCTTC
CASSLGPQATYTF
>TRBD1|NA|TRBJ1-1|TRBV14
TGTGCCAGCAGCCAAATACAGGGGGAAGGATATTACACTGAAGCTTTCTTT
CASSQIQGEGYYTEAFF
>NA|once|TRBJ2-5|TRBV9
TGTGCCAGCAGCCCTGTCGGGCTAGCGGAGACCCAGTACTTC
CASSPVGLAETQYF
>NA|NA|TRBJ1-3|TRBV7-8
TGTGCCAGCAGCTTAAGCATCTGGGTTGCTGGAAACACCATATATTTT
CASSLSIWVAGNTIYF
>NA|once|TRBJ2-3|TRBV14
TGTGCCAGCAGCCAAGATTGGACGAGGATAGATACGCAGTATTTT
CASSQDWTRIDTQYF
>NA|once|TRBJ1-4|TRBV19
TGTGCCAGTAGTATAAGAGCAACAACTAATGAAAAACTGTTTTTT
CASSIRATTNEKLFF
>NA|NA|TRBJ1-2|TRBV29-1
TGCAGCGTTAGGGGGATCGACTATGGCTACACCTTC
CSVRGIDYGYTF
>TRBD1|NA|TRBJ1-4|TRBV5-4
TGTGCCAGCAGCTGGTCCGGGACAGGGGATGAAAAACTGTTTTTT
CASSWSGTGDEKLFF
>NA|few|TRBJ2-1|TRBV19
TGTGCCAGTAGAGAACCCCAATCCCGTGAGCAGTTCTTC
CASREPQSREQFF
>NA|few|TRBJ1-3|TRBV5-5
TGTGCCAGCAGCCTTGATGGGACATTAAACACCATATATTTT
CASSLDGTLNTIYF
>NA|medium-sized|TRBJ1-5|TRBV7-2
TGTGCCAGCAGCTTACGGTTCGGACTAGAACCTAGCAATCAGCCCCAGCATTTT
CASSLRFGLEPSNQPQHF
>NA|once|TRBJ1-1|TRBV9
TGTGCCAGCAGCCCGGACATCAGCACTGAAGCTTTCTTT
CASSPDISTEAFF
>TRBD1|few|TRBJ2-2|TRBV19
TGTGCCAGTAGTGCCGGGACAGCAAACACCGGGGAGCTGTTTTTT
CASSAGTANTGELFF
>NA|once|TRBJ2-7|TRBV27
TGTGCCAGCAGTTTATCGATTAGTAGGGCTAGCGAATCCTACGAGCAGTACTTC
CASSLSISRASESYEQYF
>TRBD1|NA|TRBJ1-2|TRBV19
TGTGCCAGTAGCCGACGTCCGGGACAGGGTAACGGCTACACCTTC
CASSRRPGQGNGYTF
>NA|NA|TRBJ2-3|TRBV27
TGTGCCAGCACCCTGGAGGGGGTTTGGGGCACAGATACGCAGTATTTT
CASTLEGVWGTDTQYF
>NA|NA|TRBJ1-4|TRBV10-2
TGCGCCAGCAGTGAGTCCTCGGGTTTGTTTAATGAAAAACTGTTTTTT
CASSESSGLFNEKLFF
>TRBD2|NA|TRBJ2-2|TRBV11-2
TGTGCCAGCAGCTTAGGCGGGAGGGTCGACACCGGGGAGCTGTTTTTT
CASSLGGRVDTGELFF
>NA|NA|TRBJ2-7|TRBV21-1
TGTGCCAGCAGCAAAGCTGGGGTAGCGGGGATCTACGAGCAGTACTTC
CASSKAGVAGIYEQYF